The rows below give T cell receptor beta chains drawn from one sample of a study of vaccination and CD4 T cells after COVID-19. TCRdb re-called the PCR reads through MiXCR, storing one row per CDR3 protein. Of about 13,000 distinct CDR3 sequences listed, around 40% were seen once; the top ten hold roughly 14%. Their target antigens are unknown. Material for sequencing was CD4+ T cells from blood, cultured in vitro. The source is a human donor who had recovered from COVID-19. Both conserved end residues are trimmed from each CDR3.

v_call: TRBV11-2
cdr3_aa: ASSLVTAGSQY

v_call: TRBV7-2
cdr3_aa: ASSPRVSEQY

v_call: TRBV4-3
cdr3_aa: ASSQTLGNSPLH

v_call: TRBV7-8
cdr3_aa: ASSLGDSGLAFNEQF

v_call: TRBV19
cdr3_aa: ASSMAGGRSNTEAF

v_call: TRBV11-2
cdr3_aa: ASSLDLVMNTEAF

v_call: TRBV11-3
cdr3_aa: ASSLGSLAGGDEQF

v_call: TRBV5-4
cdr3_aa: ASSLTAGTQETQY

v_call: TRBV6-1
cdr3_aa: ASSEAAGGRGEKLF

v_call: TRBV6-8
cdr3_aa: ASSYVLGGTEAF

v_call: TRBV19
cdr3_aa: ASKRDRVPNQPQH

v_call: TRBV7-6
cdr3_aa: ASSPQTGETYEQY

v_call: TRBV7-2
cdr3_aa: ASSHALWTGPDTQY

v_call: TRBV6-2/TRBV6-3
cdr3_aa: ASSAFGQGTGNTIY

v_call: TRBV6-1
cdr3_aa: ASSERRWGQAYGYT

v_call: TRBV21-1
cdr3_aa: ASSKTPRREKLF

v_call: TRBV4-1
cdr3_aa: ASRLGLAGGSGDTQY

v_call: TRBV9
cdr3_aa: ASSSGDTEAF

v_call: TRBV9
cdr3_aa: ASSVTGTMNTEAF

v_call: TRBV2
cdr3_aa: GSKGSGGGQGSEQY

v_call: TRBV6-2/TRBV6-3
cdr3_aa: ASSSILAVYQETQY

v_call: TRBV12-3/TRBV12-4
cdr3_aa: ASSPSGGGGGTQY

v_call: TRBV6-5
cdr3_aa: ASSSPGLAGTYNEQF

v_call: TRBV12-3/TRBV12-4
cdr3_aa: ASSFGGLWGEGNEQF

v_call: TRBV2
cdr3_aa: ASSPWTANQPQH

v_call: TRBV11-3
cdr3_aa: ASSLGGWGTEYQETQY

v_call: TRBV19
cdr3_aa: ASSMVGRGWTGELF

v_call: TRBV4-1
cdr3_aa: ASSQARNQPQH

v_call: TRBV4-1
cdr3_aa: ASSQGQGLANVLT

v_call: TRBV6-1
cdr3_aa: ASWGHMNTEAF

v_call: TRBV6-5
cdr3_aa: ASSSSGGGYT

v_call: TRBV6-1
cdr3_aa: ASSRQTRGSYEQY

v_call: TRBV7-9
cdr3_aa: ASSGGRSDEQY

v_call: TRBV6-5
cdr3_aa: ASSYSGREGYGYT

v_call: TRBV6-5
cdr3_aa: ASSYIRTGGAGYGYT

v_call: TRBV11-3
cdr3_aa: ASSSRTGQGIYEQY

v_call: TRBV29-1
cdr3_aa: SVEDQLRGHTDTQY

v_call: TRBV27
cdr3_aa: ASSPRTQPQH

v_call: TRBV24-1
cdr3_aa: ATSDGVQMNTGELF

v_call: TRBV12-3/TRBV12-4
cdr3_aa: ASSLGARQPQH

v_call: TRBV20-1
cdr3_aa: SARAGFSYEQY

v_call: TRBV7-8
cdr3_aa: ASSLDTGHTDTQY

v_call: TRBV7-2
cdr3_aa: ASSSDGTISSSYNSPLH

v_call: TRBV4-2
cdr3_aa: ASRGQSTDTQY

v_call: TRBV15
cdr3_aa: ATSREQGVYGYT

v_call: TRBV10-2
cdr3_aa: ASSLARSYEQY

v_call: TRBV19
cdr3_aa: ASSIIGTNEQF

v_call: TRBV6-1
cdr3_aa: ASMSPAPYEQY

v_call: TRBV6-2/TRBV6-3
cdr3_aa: ASRKPWAGLTSYGYT

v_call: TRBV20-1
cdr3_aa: SAPGQGGKSEKLF

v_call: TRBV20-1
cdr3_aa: SARNLAGLSQETQY

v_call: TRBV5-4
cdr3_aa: ASSPPFVNYGYT